Sequencing of this T cell receptor beta chain was carried out in a study of early T cells in non-severe SARS-CoV-2 infection. TCRdb independently ran MiXCR on the 5' RACE reads; one entry per CDR3 protein. The sample shows 25,000 to 30,000 distinct CDR3 sequences, 9% to 10% of them seen only once. V was pared by 1 base and J by 13 bases, with 11 bases between. This CDR3 is 12 amino acids long. Germline V gene lookup returns CDR1 MNHEY and CDR2 SVGEGT. This clonotype was seen at least ten times. V is TRBV6-2 or TRBV6-3 and J is TRBJ2-1, with D unresolved. Sequencing input: whole blood. This TCR derives from an adult who was a healthcare worker with PCR-confirmed SARS-CoV-2 infection or an uninfected control (not recorded which). The CDR3 loop is CASSYWLGFQFF. DNA of the CDR3: TGTGCCAGCAGTTACTGGCTCGGGTTTCAGTTCTTC.